This T cell receptor (beta chain) was recorded in a study of CD8 T cells in Susac syndrome. Random hexamers were used to reverse transcribe an amount of roughly 0.5 to 1 ug RNA. Amplification of TCR beta CDR3 across 54 Vbeta and 13 Jbeta was performed with immunoSEQ multiplex PCR. TCRdb recomputed calls from the immunoSEQ multiplex PCR reads with MiXCR, one row per CDR3 protein. Here the sample spans around 280,000 distinct CDR3 sequences, about 85% being singletons. The multiple sclerosis controls were treatment-naive patients with relapsing-remitting disease that was stable or active. Bulk CD8+ and CD4+ cells came from magnetic negative isolation; CD8+ TEMRA by FACS. Trimming took off 7 bases at V and 4 bases at J, with 19 bases between the two ends. The CDR3 has 16 residues. In germline, CDR1 is MNHEY, CDR2 SMNVEV (reference sequence).

The TCR was taken from a human donor with multiple sclerosis. The V and J genes are TRBV27 and TRBJ2-2; the D call may be TRBD1 or TRBD2 (6 bases each). Sequencing was performed on CD8+ T cells from PBMCs. The CDR3 sequence is CASTFGGREFTGELFF. The CDR3 nucleotides read TGTGCCAGCACCTTCGGGGGCCGGGAGTTCACCGGGGAGCTGTTTTTT.